This T cell receptor (beta chain) was sequenced during a study of human T cells and chemical hapten exposure. Study details: From small differences in pooled library volume came most of the variation in per-sample TCR yields. Findings and caveats of the study: Sensitization with DPC brought no change to TCRs above 1 in 1000 in frequency.

The sample's time point: healthy volunteer bleed at 6 weeks. Whole blood, unfractionated, served as the material for total RNA extraction. Single cDNA molecules in the library carried unique molecular identifiers attached during preparation. MiXCR, run by TCRdb on the RACE reads, gives a single entry per CDR3 protein. The profile shows 75,000 to 80,000 distinct CDR3 sequences, 8.6% of them singletons. The CDR3 contains 14 residues. Germline V lookup: CDR1 LGHDT, CDR2 YNNKEL (reference sequence). V lost 2 bases and J lost 5, with 13 bases in between. This clonotype was counted a few times. Its antigen is currently unknown.

The chain couples TRBV3-1 to TRBJ2-7, with no clear D. This TCR was sampled from a female donor in good health. Some clones in this sample may be carry-over from other donors' samples. The specimen sequenced was whole blood. CDR3 DNA sequence: TGTGCCAGCAGCCAAAGGGCCAGAAGAAACGAGCAGTACTTC. This codes for CASSQRARRNEQYF.